The 19 T cell receptor beta chains reported below all come from one sample, sequenced in a study of chemoradiotherapy in HPV16-positive cancers (dated by TCRdb to the early 2020s). The method behind the library was the immunoSEQ multiplex PCR assay. Imported from immuneACCESS, the table was reduced by TCRdb to in-frame sequences with V and J called. These copies leave out some clones; in studies compared against another copy, an unresolved V gene accounts for under half, and the cause of the remainder is not known. Within this sample are over 3,500 clones, with roughly 80% of them counted one time only. 15% to 20% of the sample is held by the ten biggest clonotypes. Material: tumor tissue, obtained from a patient who underwent chemoradiotherapy. These receptor sequences come from a human donor with HPV-associated anogenital cancer.

The chain is built from TRBV30 and TRBJ1-3; 8 bases align to TRBD1. Per germline, CDR1 GTSNPN and CDR2 SVGIG (reference sequence). The CDR3 runs 17 residues. V lost 2 bases, J lost 0 bases, and 9 bases stayed unmatched. CDR3 in DNA: TGTGCCTGGAGTCTCAGGGACAGGCCAAACTCTGGAAACACCATATATTTT. As protein: CAWSLRDRPNSGNTIYF.

The genes are TRBV19 and TRBJ1-6, with 9 bases matching TRBD1. CDR1 is LNHDA and CDR2 is SQIVND in the germline V gene (reference sequence). J was trimmed by 8 bases and V by 4 bases; bases with no gene match: 6. This CDR3 has 15 residues. This CDR3 is CASSRDDRGYSPLHF. In DNA, the CDR3 is TGTGCCAGTAGTAGAGATGACAGGGGGTATTCACCCCTCCACTTT. Full variable domain (remainder filled in from reference TRBV19 and TRBJ1-6): DGGITQSPKYLFRKEGQNVTLSCEQNLNHDAMYWYRQDPGQGLRLIYYSQIVNDFQKGDIAEGYSVSREKKESFPLTVTSAQKNPTAFYLCASSRDDRGYSPLHFGNGTRLTVT.

The chain is built from TRBV30 and TRBJ1-1; no clear D gene. The CDR3 sequence is 13 residues long. Germline assignment: CDR1 GTSNPN and CDR2 SVGIG (reference sequence). The V and J ends lost 3 bases and 4 bases respectively, with 12 bases between them. CDR3 coding DNA: TGTGCCTGGAGATTTATACAGAGCACTGAAGCTTTCTTT. Amino acids: CAWRFIQSTEAFF.

This rearrangement joins TRBV7-2 to TRBJ2-5; perhaps TRBD2 as D (5 bases). CDR3 length equals 14 residues. Germline loops: CDR1 SGHTA, CDR2 FQGNSA. Trimming took 5 bases from V and 5 from J, leaving 15 bases between them. The CDR3 spells CASSVSIRRETQYF. CDR3 bases: TGTGCCAGCAGCGTTAGCATAAGGAGGGAGACCCAGTACTTC.

The chain couples TRBV19 to TRBJ1-1; no clear D gene. The germline CDR1 and CDR2 sequences are LNHDA and SQIVND (reference sequence). V lost 7 bases and J 8 bases, leaving 14 bases between the germline ends. The CDR3 is made up of 12 amino acids. CDR3 DNA: TGTGCCAGTATCGCGCAGGCAGTAGAAGCTTTCTTT. Its translation: CASIAQAVEAFF.

The chain combines TRBV30 with TRBJ1-5; a weak D match, TRBD1 (5 bases). In germline, CDR1 is GTSNPN, CDR2 SVGIG (reference sequence). Trimming cost V 5 bases and J 6 bases, with 17 bases left between them. The CDR3 runs to 14 residues. As DNA, the CDR3 is TGTGCCTGGGGGCCCTCGGGGGATCGTCAGCCCCAGCATTTT. Its protein is CAWGPSGDRQPQHF.

This chain links TRBV10-3 with TRBJ1-2; D may be TRBD1 (5 bases). CDR1 and CDR2 (germline): ENHRY, SYGVKD. V lost 7 bases, J lost 6 bases, and 18 bases lay in between. The length of the CDR3 is 14 residues. CDR3 sequence (DNA): TGTGCCATCAATCCCCGGGGGGGATTCGATGGCTACACCTTC. This sequence encodes CAINPRGGFDGYTF.

J is TRBJ2-4 and V is TRBV27; D may be TRBD1 (6 bases). The V gene's germline CDR1 is MNHEY and CDR2 SMNVEV (reference sequence). V gave up 3 bases and J gave up 0 bases, with 9 bases separating them. The CDR3 consists of 15 residues. DNA of the CDR3: TGTGCCAGCAGTTTGGGGGCCGAAGCCAAAAACATTCAGTACTTC. Translation gives CASSLGAEAKNIQYF.

The rearrangement uses TRBV25-1 and TRBJ1-4; TRBD1 matches at 9 bases. The CDR3 has 15 amino acids. Trimming at V came to 2 bases and at J to 7 bases, leaving 5 bases not matched to a gene. The germline CDR1 and CDR2 sequences are MGHDK and SYGVNS. In nucleotides, the CDR3 is TGTGCCAGCAGTGAACCTCGACAGGGGGGTGAAAAACTGTTTTTT. This encodes CASSEPRQGGEKLFF.

The chain carries TRBV28 and TRBJ2-6; possibly TRBD2 for D (7 bases). The CDR3 has 13 amino acids. Germline-derived CDR1 and CDR2 are MDHEN and SYDVKM. The V gene lost 10 bases and the J gene lost 4 bases, with 11 bases spanning the gap. CDR3 amino acids: CATRGAGANVLTF. The CDR3 DNA follows: TGTGCCACTCGGGGGGCCGGGGCCAACGTCCTGACTTTC.

This sequence joins TRBV2 and TRBJ1-1; D may be TRBD1 (6 bases). The germline V and J ends were trimmed by 5 bases and 2 bases, with 9 bases remaining between them. The CDR3 is 13 amino acids. Germline assignment: CDR1 SNHLY and CDR2 FYNNEI. CDR3 sequence reads: CASSSDSNTEAFF. The CDR3 nucleotides are TGTGCCAGCAGTTCGGACAGCAACACTGAAGCTTTCTTT.

This chain connects TRBV4-1 to TRBJ1-1; D is perhaps TRBD1 (6 bases). Germline lookup yields CDR1 MGHRA and CDR2 YSYEKL. V was trimmed by 5 bases and J by 1 base, leaving 11 bases between them. CDR3 length: 14 amino acids. CDR3 in amino acids: CASSSRTANTEAFF. CDR3 bases: TGCGCCAGCAGCTCCCGGACAGCGAACACTGAAGCTTTCTTT.

This clone was detected only once. V and J are TRBV19 and TRBJ2-7; 10 bases match TRBD2. Trimming removed 5 bases from V and 2 bases from J; junction bases left unmatched: 9. The germline V gene encodes CDR1 LNHDA and CDR2 SQIVND (reference sequence). The CDR3 covers 16 residues. CDR3 protein: CASSPLEAGGPYEQYF. The CDR3 coding sequence is TGTGCCAGTAGTCCGCTCGAAGCGGGAGGGCCCTACGAGCAGTACTTC.

The genes are TRBV6-1 and TRBJ2-7; 7 bases map to TRBD1. Trimming cost V 11 bases and J 2 bases; bases outside gene matches: 6. Germline V gives CDR1 MNHNS, CDR2 SASEGT. CDR3 size: 12 residues. The CDR3 DNA is TGTGCCGCCCGGGACAGTCCCTACGAGCAGTACTTC. Protein sequence: CAARDSPYEQYF.

The J gene is TRBJ1-5, the V gene TRBV6-1; D is unresolved. V gave up 1 base and J gave up 9 bases, with 19 bases separating them. There are 16 residues in the CDR3. The germline gives CDR1 MNHNS, CDR2 SASEGT. As DNA, the CDR3 is TGTGCCAGCAGTGAAGGGGTCGGCTCCCCAACCTCGCCCCAGCATTTT. Translated, it gives CASSEGVGSPTSPQHF.

V gene TRBV27 combines with J gene TRBJ1-2, with 8 bases aligning to TRBD1. The CDR3 contains 14 residues. Germline V gives CDR1 MNHEY, CDR2 SMNVEV (reference sequence). V trimming: 6 bases; J trimming: 0 bases; junction bases outside the gene matches: 3. CDR3 region: CASRAGGPNYGYTF. The CDR3 region has the DNA TGTGCCAGCAGGGCAGGGGGCCCTAACTATGGCTACACCTTC.

This clone was observed once. The J gene is TRBJ2-3, the V gene TRBV30; 12 bases agree with TRBD2. Per germline, CDR1 GTSNPN and CDR2 SVGIG (reference sequence). Losses at the gene ends were 3 bases for V and 4 bases for J; bases not matched to a gene: 5. The CDR3 totals 15 residues. The CDR3 DNA reads as TGTGCCTGGAGGCCTAGCGGGAGGGCGTCAGATACGCAGTATTTT. Its translation: CAWRPSGRASDTQYF.

The chain links TRBV9 to TRBJ2-5, with TRBD1 matching 8 bases. J gave up 13 bases and V 5 bases, and 7 bases lay outside the gene matches. In germline, CDR1 is SGDLS, CDR2 YYNGEE. The CDR3 has 11 amino acids. The CDR3 DNA is TGTGCCAGCAGTGACCCGGGACAGGTGTACTTC. Translated, it gives CASSDPGQVYF.

The chain carries TRBV27 and TRBJ2-7, with 7 bases aligning to TRBD2. Looked up from germline, CDR1 is MNHEY and CDR2 is SMNVEV (reference sequence). CDR3 size: 17 residues. V dropped 5 bases and J dropped 1; count of bases not matched to a gene: 14. CDR3 nucleotides: TGTGCCAGCAGTCCCACATGGCTAGCGGAGATTTCCTACGAGCAGTACTTC. Protein product: CASSPTWLAEISYEQYF.